What follows is one T cell receptor beta chain and its context. This CDR3 has 14 residues. The junction had 4 bases not matched to a gene; V was cut back by 4 bases and J by 2 bases. Germline CDR1 reads SGHVS; CDR2 reads FQNEAQ. The sample belongs to a study of blood T cell repertoires in COVID-19. Overall study: The United States, Italy and Spain were the sources of the acute and convalescent COVID-19 samples. PBMCs, B-cell-depleted T cells, or T cells provided the cDNA or gDNA that made up the material.

In the original processing: Amplified reference gene primers provided the basis for estimating nucleated cell counts. Method: immunoSEQ multiplex PCR; TCRdb's copy keeps in-frame clones and lacks some. V, J and clone size reflect that table, while D and trimming were determined from the DNA. The profile shows 90,000 to 120,000 clones, around 89% of them singletons. The chain recombines TRBV7-8 with TRBJ2-5; 7 bases are shared with TRBD1. The source is a man aged 35 to 55 with active or convalescent COVID-19. Sequenced input: peripheral blood. The CDR3: CASSWGRGQETQYF. The CDR3 DNA reads TGTGCCAGCAGCTGGGGCAGGGGGCAAGAGACCCAGTACTTC.